This T cell receptor (beta chain) came from a study of blood T cell repertoires in COVID-19. Study background: PBMCs, B-cell-depleted T cells, or T cells were the source of the cDNA or gDNA that made up the material.

Germline V gene data show CDR1 as SGHTA and CDR2 as FQGTGA. The V and J ends lost 5 bases and 4 bases respectively, with 11 bases between them. CDR3 length: 13 amino acids. Data came from immunoSEQ multiplex PCR; TCRdb stores just in-frame clones and leaves some out. In the table there are 250,000 to 300,000 clones, about nine tenths of which are singletons. This TCR was recovered from a woman between 25 and 40 years old with COVID-19, enrolled during active disease. The chain combines TRBV7-3 with TRBJ1-1; the D is unclear. Material: peripheral blood. The CDR3 DNA is TGTGCCAGCAGCCTAAGGCGAGGCACTGAAGCTTTCTTT. Translation gives CASSLRRGTEAFF.